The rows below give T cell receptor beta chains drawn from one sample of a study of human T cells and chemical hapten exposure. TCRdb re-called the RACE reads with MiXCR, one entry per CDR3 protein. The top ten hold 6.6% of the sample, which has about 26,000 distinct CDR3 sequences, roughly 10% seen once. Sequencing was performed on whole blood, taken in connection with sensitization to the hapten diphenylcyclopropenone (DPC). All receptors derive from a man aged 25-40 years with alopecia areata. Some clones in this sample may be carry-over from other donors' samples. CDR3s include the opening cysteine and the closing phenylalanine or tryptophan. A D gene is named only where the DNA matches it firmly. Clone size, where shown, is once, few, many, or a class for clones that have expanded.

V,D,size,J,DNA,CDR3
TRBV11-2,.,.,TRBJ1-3,TGTGCCAGCAGCTTGGACGTCCCCTCTGGAAACACCATATATTTT,CASSLDVPSGNTIYF
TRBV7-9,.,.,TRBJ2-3,TGTGCCAGCAATGGGGAGCCCACCATTAAGGGCAGCACAGATACGCAGTATTTT,CASNGEPTIKGSTDTQYF
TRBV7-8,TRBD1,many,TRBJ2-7,TGTGCCAGCAGCCCACAGGGGGGTGGGTACGAGCAGTACTTC,CASSPQGGGYEQYF
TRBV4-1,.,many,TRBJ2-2,TGCGCCAGCAGCCAATGGTTAGCGGTAGGAACCGGGGAGCTGTTTTTT,CASSQWLAVGTGELFF
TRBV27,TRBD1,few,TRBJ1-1,TGTGCCAGCAGTCCTCCAGGGGGTGAAGCTTTCTTT,CASSPPGGEAFF
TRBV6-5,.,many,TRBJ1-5,TGTGCCAGCAGACAGGGTTTGCAGCCCCAGCATTTT,CASRQGLQPQHF
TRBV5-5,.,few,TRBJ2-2,TGTGCCAGCAGTCTCATGGGGGCCGGGGAGCTGTTTTTT,CASSLMGAGELFF
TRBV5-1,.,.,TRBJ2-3,TGCGCCAGCAGCATTACGGGAGATGATGTAGATACGCAGTATTTT,CASSITGDDVDTQYF
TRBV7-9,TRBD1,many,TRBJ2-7,TGTGCCAGCAGCTCCCGGACAGGGTTCGAGCAGTACTTC,CASSSRTGFEQYF
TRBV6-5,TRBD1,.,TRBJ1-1,TGTGCCAGCCACAGGGGAAGCACTGAAGCTTTCTTT,CASHRGSTEAFF
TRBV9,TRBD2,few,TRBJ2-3,TGTGCCAGCAGCGTGGGCGGGGGAGCCACAGATACGCAGTATTTT,CASSVGGGATDTQYF
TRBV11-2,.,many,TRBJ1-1,TGTGCCAGCAGCCGGCAAGGGTCCACTGAAGCTTTCTTT,CASSRQGSTEAFF
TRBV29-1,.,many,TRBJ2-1,TGCAGCGTTCCTGCCTACAATGAGCAGTTCTTC,CSVPAYNEQFF
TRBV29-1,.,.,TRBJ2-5,TGCAGCGTCGTGGGGTCCGCGGAGACCCAGTACTTC,CSVVGSAETQYF
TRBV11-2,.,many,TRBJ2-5,TGTGCCAGCAGCTTCACCGGGACACTTCAAGAGACCCAGTACTTC,CASSFTGTLQETQYF
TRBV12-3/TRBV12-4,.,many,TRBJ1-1,TGTGCCAGCAGTTTTGGGCGGACTGAAGCTTTCTTT,CASSFGRTEAFF
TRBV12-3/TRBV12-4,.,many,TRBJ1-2,TGTGCCAGCAGTTTGGCGGGACCGTATGGCTACACCTTC,CASSLAGPYGYTF
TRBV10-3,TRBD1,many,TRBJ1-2,TGTGCCAGCCAACAGGGGGCCTTAGGCTACACCTTC,CASQQGALGYTF
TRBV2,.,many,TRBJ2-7,TGTGCCAGCAATGGGGGACGGGCCTACGAGCAGTACTTC,CASNGGRAYEQYF
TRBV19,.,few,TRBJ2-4,TGTGCCAGTAGTATGCTATCCGGGGGCGACATTCAGTACTTC,CASSMLSGGDIQYF
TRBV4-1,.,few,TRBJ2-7,TGCGCCAGCAGCCACTCACGAAGTGACTACGAGCAGTACTTC,CASSHSRSDYEQYF
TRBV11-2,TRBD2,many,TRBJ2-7,TGTGCCAGCAGCTTATCGTCTAGCGGGAGCTCCTACGAGCAGTACTTC,CASSLSSSGSSYEQYF
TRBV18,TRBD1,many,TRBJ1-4,TGTGCCAGCTCAGAACAGGGGGCAGCTAATGAAAAACTGTTTTTT,CASSEQGAANEKLFF